One and the same sample provided the 23 T cell receptor beta chains below, sequenced in a study of pediatric ulcerative colitis. Sequencing was performed with immunoSEQ multiplex PCR; in TCRdb, only in-frame clones are kept and a portion is missing. Among tens of thousands of clones listed, more than 60% were seen once. Sequenced material: blood. The origin of the receptors is a boy younger than 18 with moderate ulcerative colitis.

The chain joins TRBV5-4 to TRBJ2-1, with TRBD2 identical over 8 bases. Trimming took 2 bases from V and 6 from J; bases not matched to a gene: 1. The CDR3 is 13 amino acids. CDR1 SGHNT and CDR2 YYREEE come from the germline V gene (reference sequence). CDR3 protein: CASSFGLANEQFF. In DNA form, the CDR3 reads TGTGCCAGCAGCTTTGGACTAGCCAATGAGCAGTTCTTC.

The sample holds a few counts of this clone. The V call is TRBV6-5, the J call TRBJ1-2; 9 bases map to TRBD1. The CDR3 extends over 15 amino acids. The germline CDR1 and CDR2 sequences are MNHEY and SVGAGI. Germline trimming cut 4 bases from V and 8 bases from J; bases unmatched to any gene: 11. CDR3 coding DNA: TGTGCCAGCAGTTCTCGGAAGAACAGGGGGCAAGGCTACACCTTC. The encoded protein is CASSSRKNRGQGYTF.

The chain is built from TRBV10-3 and TRBJ1-4; D is perhaps TRBD1 (5 bases). Per the germline V gene, CDR1 is ENHRY and CDR2 is SYGVKD. V lost 1 base, J lost 7 bases, and 16 bases lay in between. The CDR3 runs to 16 residues. As DNA, the CDR3 is TGTGCCATCAGTGAGTACTCCATAGAGGGGCGTGAAAAACTGTTTTTT. Translated, it gives CAISEYSIEGREKLFF.

This chain joins TRBV18 and TRBJ2-2, with 9 bases that match TRBD1. The CDR3 length is 18 residues. Unmatched junction bases numbered 7, after V lost 2 bases and J lost 0 bases. CDR1 and CDR2 (germline): KGHSH, LQKENI. The CDR3 sequence: CASSPLGQGTTNTGELFF. CDR3 nucleotides: TGTGCCAGCTCACCATTGGGACAGGGAACTACGAACACCGGGGAGCTGTTTTTT.

This chain uses TRBV15 with TRBJ2-1; 13 bases fit TRBD2. The germline gives CDR1 LNHNV, CDR2 YYDKDF (reference sequence). Trimming cost V 6 bases and J 1 base; bases outside gene matches: 9. CDR3 length: 18 amino acids. This CDR3 reads CATRMTSGGLRSYNEQFF. The CDR3 DNA sequence: TGTGCCACCAGGATGACTAGCGGGGGGCTGAGATCCTACAATGAGCAGTTCTTC.

This chain joins TRBV6-7 and TRBJ1-2; D gene uncertain. TRBV6-7 is classed as an ORF, of uncertain function. The CDR3 contains 13 residues. Trimming removed 1 base at V and 4 bases at J, with 7 bases between. The CDR3 region is CASSYWGAYGYTF. The CDR3 region has the DNA TGTGCCAGCAGTTACTGGGGTGCCTATGGCTACACCTTC.

The table lists this clone with a few counts. The CDR3 loop reads CASSPIAGATGELFF. The CDR3 region has the DNA TGTGCCAGCAGCCCTATAGCGGGAGCCACCGGGGAGCTGTTTTTT. The chain carries TRBV11-2 and TRBJ2-2; TRBD2 agrees at 9 bases. CDR3 size: 15 residues. J lost 4 bases, V lost 5 bases, and 5 bases had no gene match. Germline CDR1 is SGHAT and CDR2 is FQNNGV.

This clone was picked up one time. The chain couples TRBV7-9 to TRBJ1-1, with D unclear. Germline lookup yields CDR1 SEHNR and CDR2 FQNEAQ (reference sequence). The CDR3 is made up of 17 amino acids. With 2 bases removed from V and 5 bases from J, the gap between germline ends came to 21 bases. The CDR3, as DNA: TGTGCCAGCAGCTTATTGGGGAGCGGCAGGAGTTCGACTGAAGCTTTCTTT. Encoded protein: CASSLLGSGRSSTEAFF.

The V call is TRBV29-1, the J call TRBJ1-1, with D tentatively TRBD1 (6 bases). The CDR3 loop spans 14 amino acids. Germline V gene data show CDR1 as SQVTM and CDR2 as ANQGSEA. The V gene lost 4 bases and the J gene lost 1 base, with 13 bases spanning the gap. The CDR3 DNA sequence: TGCAGCGTTGTAGCGGGGGGCAGGAACACTGAAGCTTTCTTT. It encodes CSVVAGGRNTEAFF.

The chain couples TRBV7-9 to TRBJ2-7; tentatively, D is TRBD2 (6 bases). CDR1 is SEHNR, CDR2 FQNEAQ, per germline (reference sequence). The CDR3 loop spans 14 amino acids. The V end lost 2 bases, the J end lost 2 bases, and 10 bases lay between the germline ends. CDR3 in amino acids: CASSLPGRPYEQYF. CDR3 bases: TGTGCCAGCAGCTTACCAGGGAGGCCCTACGAGCAGTACTTC.

This rearrangement joins TRBV19 to TRBJ1-5; D gene unclear. The CDR3 loop spans 13 amino acids. Trimming shortened V by 7 bases and J by 7 bases, and 14 bases separated the two germline ends. The germline V gene encodes CDR1 LNHDA and CDR2 SQIVND (reference sequence). The CDR3 sequence: CASNPDSGQPQHF. In DNA, the CDR3 is TGTGCCAGTAATCCGGATTCTGGACAGCCCCAGCATTTT.

J is TRBJ1-3 and V is TRBV6-1, with a weak D call TRBD1 (5 bases). Germline values: CDR1 MNHNS, CDR2 SASEGT. This CDR3 has 14 residues. V lost 4 bases and J 1 base, leaving 8 bases between the germline ends. The chain's CDR3 is CASSAGGSGNTIYF. In DNA form, the CDR3 reads TGTGCCAGCAGTGCGGGGGGTTCTGGAAACACCATATATTTT.

The chain is built from TRBV6-6 and TRBJ1-1, with D maybe TRBD1 (6 bases). The CDR3 is made up of 11 amino acids. Per the germline V gene, CDR1 is MNHNY and CDR2 is SVGAGI (reference sequence). V lost 6 bases and J 10 bases, leaving 12 bases between the germline ends. DNA for the CDR3: TGTGCCAGCAGCCCGGGACACAGAGCTTTCTTT. Translation gives CASSPGHRAFF.

This clone occurred once. The chain combines TRBV19 with TRBJ1-4, with a possible D match to TRBD1 (6 bases). V lost 5 bases, J lost 6 bases, and 22 bases lay in between. The CDR3 totals 17 residues. Germline CDR1 reads LNHDA; CDR2 reads SQIVND (reference sequence). The chain's CDR3 is CASSFRTVGGEYEKLFF. In DNA, the CDR3 is TGTGCCAGTAGTTTTCGGACAGTCGGCGGAGAGTATGAAAAACTGTTTTTT. Supplemented by reference TRBV19 and TRBJ1-4, the full variable domain reads DGGITQSPKYLFRKEGQNVTLSCEQNLNHDAMYWYRQDPGQGLRLIYYSQIVNDFQKGDIAEGYSVSREKKESFPLTVTSAQKNPTAFYLCASSFRTVGGEYEKLFFGSGTQLSVL.

The chain couples TRBV5-1 to TRBJ1-2, with a tentative D call TRBD1 (6 bases). The CDR3 runs 14 residues. Germline CDR1 reads SGHRS; CDR2 reads YFSETQ. V was shortened by 0 bases and J by 4 bases, with 10 bases between the two germline ends. As DNA, the CDR3 is TGCGCCAGCAGCTTGGCAGGGGAGGCCTATGGCTACACCTTC. Protein sequence: CASSLAGEAYGYTF.

This rearrangement joins TRBV28 to TRBJ1-5; 8 nucleotides align to TRBD1. V gave up 4 bases and J gave up 1 base; unmatched junction bases: 9. Germline V lookup: CDR1 MDHEN, CDR2 SYDVKM. CDR3 size: 17 residues. CDR3 sequence (DNA): TGTGCCAGCAGTTCCCTCCAGGGGGCAACGAGCAATCAGCCCCAGCATTTT. Translation: CASSSLQGATSNQPQHF.

The V call is TRBV10-3, the J call TRBJ2-1; 8 bases are a match to TRBD1. CDR1 is ENHRY and CDR2 is SYGVKD in the germline V gene. The CDR3 is 13 residues long. The V segment lost 10 bases and the J segment 5 bases; nucleotides outside the gene matches: 7. CDR3 loop: CATAGQGDNEQFF. For the CDR3, the DNA is TGTGCCACCGCCGGACAGGGAGACAATGAGCAGTTCTTC.

The chain employs TRBV19 and TRBJ1-2; D is uncertain. V was trimmed by 1 base and J by 5 bases, leaving 11 bases between them. Looked up from germline, CDR1 is LNHDA and CDR2 is SQIVND (reference sequence). The CDR3 totals 14 residues. This CDR3 reads CASSIAGSTYGYTF. The CDR3 DNA is TGTGCCAGTAGTATAGCAGGCAGCACTTATGGCTACACCTTC.

V is TRBV7-9 and J is TRBJ1-6; D might be TRBD1 (5 bases). The CDR3 contains 15 residues. Trimming shortened V by 2 bases and J by 8 bases, and 13 bases separated the two germline ends. Per the germline V gene, CDR1 is SEHNR and CDR2 is FQNEAQ (reference sequence). The CDR3, as DNA: TGTGCCAGCAGCTTAACAGGCCTAAAGGATTCACCCCTCCACTTT. This gives the protein CASSLTGLKDSPLHF. Using reference TRBV7-9 and TRBJ1-6 for the parts outside the CDR3, the full variable domain is DTGVSQNPRHKITKRGQNVTFRCDPISEHNRLYWYRQTLGQGPEFLTYFQNEAQLEKSRLLSDRFSAERPKGSFSTLEIQRTEQGDSAMYLCASSLTGLKDSPLHFGNGTRLTVT.

V gene TRBV15 combines with J gene TRBJ2-7; D is unresolved. Germline V gives CDR1 LNHNV, CDR2 YYDKDF (reference sequence). The CDR3 length is 14 residues. V lost 3 bases and J lost 4, with 13 bases in between. The CDR3 spells CATSRVRRNYEQYF. The CDR3 coding sequence is TGTGCCACCAGCAGGGTACGAAGGAATTACGAGCAGTACTTC.

CDR3 sequence (DNA): TGTGCCAGCAGCCCGCCGGGAGCGGTCTACGAGCAGTACTTC. Protein sequence: CASSPPGAVYEQYF. The chain uses TRBV2 and TRBJ2-7, with a weak D call TRBD2 (6 bases). The CDR3 extends over 14 amino acids. Germline-derived CDR1 and CDR2 are SNHLY and FYNNEI. Trimming left V 6 bases short and J 3 bases short, with 15 bases between.

The V call is TRBV9, the J call TRBJ1-3; D not resolved. Germline CDR1 is SGDLS and CDR2 is YYNGEE. The ends were cut back, 0 bases at V and 0 bases at J, with 13 bases in the middle. The CDR3 sequence is 17 residues long. The CDR3 coding sequence is TGTGCCAGCAGCGTAGAGGGCTTAGAGAACTCTGGAAACACCATATATTTT. Its protein is CASSVEGLENSGNTIYF.

The rearrangement links TRBV11-2 to TRBJ2-7; D unresolved. The CDR3 is 12 amino acids. Trimming removed 1 base from V and 3 bases from J, with 4 bases in between. The germline V gene encodes CDR1 SGHAT and CDR2 FQNNGV. CDR3 region: CASSLGLYEQYF. For the CDR3, the DNA is TGTGCCAGCAGCTTAGGCCTCTACGAGCAGTACTTC.